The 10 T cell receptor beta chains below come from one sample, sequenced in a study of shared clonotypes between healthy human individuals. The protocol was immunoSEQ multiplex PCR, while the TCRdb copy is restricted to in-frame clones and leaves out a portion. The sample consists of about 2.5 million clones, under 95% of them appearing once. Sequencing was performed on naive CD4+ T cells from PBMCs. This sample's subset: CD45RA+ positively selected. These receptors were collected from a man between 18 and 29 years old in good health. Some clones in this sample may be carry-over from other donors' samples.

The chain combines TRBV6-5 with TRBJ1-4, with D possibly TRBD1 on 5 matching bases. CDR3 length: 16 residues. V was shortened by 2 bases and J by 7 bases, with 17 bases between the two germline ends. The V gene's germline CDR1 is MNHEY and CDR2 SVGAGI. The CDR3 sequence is CASSYSQGRKGEKLFF. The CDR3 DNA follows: TGTGCCAGCAGTTACAGCCAGGGCAGGAAGGGTGAAAAACTGTTTTTT.

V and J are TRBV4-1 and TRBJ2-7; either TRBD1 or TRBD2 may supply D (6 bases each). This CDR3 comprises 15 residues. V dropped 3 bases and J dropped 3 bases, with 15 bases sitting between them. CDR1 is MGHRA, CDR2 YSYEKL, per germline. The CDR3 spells CASSHPQGGFYEQYF. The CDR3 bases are TGCGCCAGCAGCCACCCACAGGGAGGTTTCTACGAGCAGTACTTC.

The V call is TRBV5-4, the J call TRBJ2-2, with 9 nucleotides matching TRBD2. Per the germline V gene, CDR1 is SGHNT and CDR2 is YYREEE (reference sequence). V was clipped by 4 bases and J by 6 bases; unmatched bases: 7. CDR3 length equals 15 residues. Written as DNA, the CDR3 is TGTGCCAGCAGCCTAGTAGCGGGAGCCTCCGGGGAGCTGTTTTTT. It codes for CASSLVAGASGELFF.

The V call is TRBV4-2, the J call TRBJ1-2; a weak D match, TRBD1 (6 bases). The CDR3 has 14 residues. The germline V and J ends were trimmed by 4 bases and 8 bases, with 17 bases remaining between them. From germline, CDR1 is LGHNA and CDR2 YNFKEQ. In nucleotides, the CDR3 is TGTGCCAGCAGCCTGACAGGCCCGAACGAGGGCTACACCTTC. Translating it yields CASSLTGPNEGYTF.

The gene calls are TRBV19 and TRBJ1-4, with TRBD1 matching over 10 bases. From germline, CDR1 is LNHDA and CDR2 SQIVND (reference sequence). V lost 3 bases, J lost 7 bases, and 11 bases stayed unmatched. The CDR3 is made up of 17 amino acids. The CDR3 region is CASSINRPDRGGEKLFF. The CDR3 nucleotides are TGTGCCAGTAGTATCAATAGGCCGGACAGGGGGGGTGAAAAACTGTTTTTT.

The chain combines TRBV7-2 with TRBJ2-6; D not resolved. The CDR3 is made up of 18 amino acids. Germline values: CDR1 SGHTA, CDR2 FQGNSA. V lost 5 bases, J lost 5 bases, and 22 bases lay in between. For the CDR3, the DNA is TGTGCCAGCAGCGCTATAGTGAGACGACAAAGTCGGGCCAACGTCCTGACTTTC. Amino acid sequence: CASSAIVRRQSRANVLTF.

CDR3 sequence reads: CASSWGQGDTGELFF. The CDR3 DNA follows: TGTGCCAGCAGCTGGGGACAGGGGGACACCGGGGAGCTGTTTTTT. The gene calls are TRBV5-6 and TRBJ2-2; 11 bases match TRBD1. Germline V gives CDR1 SGHDT, CDR2 YYEEEE. Trimming removed 3 bases from V and 3 bases from J; junction bases left unmatched: 1. The CDR3 has 15 amino acids.

CDR3 region: CATAPWTGAEDTQYF. The CDR3 bases are TGTGCCACCGCTCCCTGGACAGGGGCTGAAGATACGCAGTATTTT. The chain is built from TRBV2 and TRBJ2-3; 9 bases line up with TRBD1. The CDR3 totals 15 residues. The V and J ends lost 10 bases and 5 bases, in that order; junction bases with no gene match: 13. The germline V gene encodes CDR1 SNHLY and CDR2 FYNNEI.

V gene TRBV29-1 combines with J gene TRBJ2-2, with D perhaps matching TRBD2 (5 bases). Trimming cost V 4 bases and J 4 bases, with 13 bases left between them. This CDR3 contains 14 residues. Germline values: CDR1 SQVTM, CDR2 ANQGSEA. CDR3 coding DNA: TGCAGCGTTGGTTTCACGGGAACCACCGGGGAGCTGTTTTTT. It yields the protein CSVGFTGTTGELFF.

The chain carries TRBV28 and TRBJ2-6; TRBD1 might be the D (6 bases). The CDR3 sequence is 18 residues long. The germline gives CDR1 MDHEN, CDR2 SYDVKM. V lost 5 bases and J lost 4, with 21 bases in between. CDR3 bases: TGTGCCAGCAGTGGCCCTGGGACCCCGAGGGGGGGGGCCAACGTCCTGACTTTC. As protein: CASSGPGTPRGGANVLTF.